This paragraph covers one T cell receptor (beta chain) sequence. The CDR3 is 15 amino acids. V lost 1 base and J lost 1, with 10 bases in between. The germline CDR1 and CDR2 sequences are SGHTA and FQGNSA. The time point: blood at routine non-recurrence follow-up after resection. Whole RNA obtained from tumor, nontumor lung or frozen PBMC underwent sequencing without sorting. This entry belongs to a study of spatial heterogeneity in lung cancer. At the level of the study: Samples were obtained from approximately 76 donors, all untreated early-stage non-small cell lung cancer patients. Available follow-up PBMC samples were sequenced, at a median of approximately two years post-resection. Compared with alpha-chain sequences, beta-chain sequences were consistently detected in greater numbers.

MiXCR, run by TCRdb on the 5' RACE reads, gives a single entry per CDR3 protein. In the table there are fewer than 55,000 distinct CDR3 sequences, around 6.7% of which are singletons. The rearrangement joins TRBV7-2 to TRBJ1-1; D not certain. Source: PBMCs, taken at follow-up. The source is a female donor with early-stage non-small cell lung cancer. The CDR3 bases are TGTGCCAGCAGCTTAGGCGGACTGGGGAACACTGAAGCTTTCTTT. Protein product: CASSLGGLGNTEAFF. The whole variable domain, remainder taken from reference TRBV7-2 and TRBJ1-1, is GAGVSQSPSNKVTEKGKDVELRCDPISGHTALYWYRQSLGQGLEFLIYFQGNSAPDKSGLPSDRFSAERTGGSVSTLTIQRTQQEDSAVYLCASSLGGLGNTEAFFGQGTRLTVV.